This TCR beta chain was documented in a study of spatial heterogeneity in lung cancer. Regarding the study as a whole: Tumors with more nonsynonymous mutations had more expanded intratumoral alpha and beta TCRs. Among tumor T cells, estimated coverage was roughly 7% for alpha chains and roughly 14% for beta chains.

This clonotype was counted many times. What it binds is not known. Time point in this sample: sample taken at primary tumor resection. Whole RNA came from tumor, nontumor lung or frozen PBMC and was sequenced without being sorted. Germline CDR1 SGHNT, CDR2 YYREEE (reference sequence). Trimming stripped 1 base from V and 5 bases from J, with 9 bases between. The CDR3 is 13 amino acids. Single TCR cDNA molecules each had their own unique molecular identifier. TCRdb re-derived calls from the 5' RACE reads in MiXCR, one entry per CDR3 protein. This sample has under 15,000 distinct CDR3 sequences, with under 7% found just once.

The receptor's source is a female donor with early-stage non-small cell lung cancer. The chain uses TRBV5-4 and TRBJ2-5; TRBD2 might be the D (6 bases). The source was lung tumor tissue, collected at surgery. Written as DNA, the CDR3 is TGTGCCAGCAGCTTGCGGGGGTGGGAGACCCAGTACTTC. Translating it yields CASSLRGWETQYF.